This TCR beta chain was identified in a study of blood T cell repertoires in COVID-19. Study-wide context: The analysed material was cDNA or gDNA that came from T cells, B-cell-depleted T cells, or PBMCs.

The CDR3 sequence is 17 residues long. Unmatched junction bases numbered 14, after V lost 6 bases and J lost 2 bases. Germline-derived CDR1 and CDR2 are LNHDA and SQIVND (reference sequence). Assignments of participants to cohorts depended upon their own reported clinical history. The data were produced by immunoSEQ multiplex PCR, yet TCRdb's version contains in-frame clones alone and is incomplete. The sample includes 320,000 or so clones, roughly 90% of them seen just once. Input material: PBMCs or T cells enriched from blood (not recorded which). The TCR originated in a man aged 60 to 75 who had recovered from COVID-19. The V call is TRBV19, the J call TRBJ2-7, with 9 bases that match TRBD2. CDR3: CASRQSAGTSTPYEQYF. In DNA, the CDR3 is TGTGCCAGTAGACAATCAGCAGGGACTAGCACCCCCTACGAGCAGTACTTC.